These 32 T cell receptor beta chains originate from one sample sequenced in a study of blood T cell repertoires in COVID-19. Sequencing used immunoSEQ multiplex PCR; TCRdb keeps in-frame clones, though not all of them. The data show about 330,000 clones, more than 70% seen once. The sequenced sample was peripheral blood. These receptor sequences come from a woman between 45 and 65 years old with acute or convalescent COVID-19.

The chain joins TRBV24-1 to TRBJ2-3; 9 bases agree with TRBD1. The CDR3 has 14 amino acids. The germline V gene has CDR1 KGHDR and CDR2 SFDVKD. J lost 4 bases, V lost 6 bases, and 4 bases had no gene match. The CDR3 reads CATSHRGLADTQYF. The CDR3 DNA follows: TGTGCCACCAGTCACAGGGGGCTGGCAGATACGCAGTATTTT.

The chain combines TRBV5-1 with TRBJ1-2, with 7 bases that match TRBD1. CDR3 length: 15 amino acids. The junction had 13 bases not matched to a gene; V was cut back by 7 bases and J by 4 bases. CDR1 SGHRS and CDR2 YFSETQ come from the germline V gene. As DNA, the CDR3 is TGCGCCAGCGGTATCGATTCGACAGGGATCTATGGCTACACCTTC. This sequence encodes CASGIDSTGIYGYTF.

The chain joins TRBV7-8 to TRBJ2-1, with TRBD2 matching over 10 bases. Germline trimming cut 3 bases from V and 6 bases from J; bases unmatched to any gene: 11. The CDR3 extends over 17 amino acids. Germline lookup yields CDR1 SGHVS and CDR2 FQNEAQ. In DNA form, the CDR3 reads TGTGCCAGCAGCTTGGCGGGAACTAGCGGGATCGGCAATGAGCAGTTCTTC. Translation: CASSLAGTSGIGNEQFF.

This clone was seen once. The chain has TRBV6-5 and TRBJ2-2; 12 bases agree with TRBD2. The CDR3 totals 15 residues. The germline CDR1 and CDR2 sequences are MNHEY and SVGAGI. V lost 6 bases, J lost 4 bases, and 3 bases stayed unmatched. CDR3 sequence: CASRRLAGATGELFF. CDR3 coding DNA: TGTGCCAGCAGGAGACTAGCGGGAGCCACCGGGGAGCTGTTTTTT.

V gene TRBV10-3 combines with J gene TRBJ1-1; TRBD1 matches at 8 bases. After removal of 0 bases from V and 1 base from J, the junction contained 4 bases not matched to a gene. CDR3 length equals 16 residues. The germline CDR1 and CDR2 sequences are ENHRY and SYGVKD. The CDR3 here is CAISESGGQGNTEAFF. CDR3 sequence (DNA): TGTGCCATCAGTGAGTCGGGTGGACAGGGGAACACTGAAGCTTTCTTT.

Remarks on this clone: This CDR3 is also generated by other DNA sequences in the sample. The rearrangement joins TRBV15 to TRBJ1-2; 7 bases map to TRBD1. CDR3 length: 13 amino acids. Germline assignment: CDR1 LNHNV and CDR2 YYDKDF (reference sequence). With 3 bases clipped from V and 4 bases from J, the junction kept 2 bases outside the gene matches. This CDR3 is CATSSQGGYGYTF. In DNA form, the CDR3 reads TGTGCCACCAGCAGTCAGGGGGGCTATGGCTACACCTTC.

This rearrangement joins TRBV19 to TRBJ2-7, with a tentative D call TRBD2 (6 bases). V dropped 11 bases and J dropped 5 bases, with 19 bases sitting between them. Germline lookup yields CDR1 LNHDA and CDR2 SQIVND (reference sequence). This CDR3 has 13 residues. In DNA form, the CDR3 reads TGTGCCGTGGGGGGTTGGGCGGCCCACGAGCAGTACTTC. The encoded protein is CAVGGWAAHEQYF. The full variable domain, rest sourced from reference TRBV19 and TRBJ2-7, is DGGITQSPKYLFRKEGQNVTLSCEQNLNHDAMYWYRQDPGQGLRLIYYSQIVNDFQKGDIAEGYSVSREKKESFPLTVTSAQKNPTAFYLCAVGGWAAHEQYFGPGTRLTVT.

V and J are TRBV2 and TRBJ2-6; TRBD1 is a possible D gene (6 bases). The germline CDR1 and CDR2 sequences are SNHLY and FYNNEI. This CDR3 is built from 16 residues. The germline V and J ends were trimmed by 7 bases and 4 bases, with 17 bases remaining between them. The CDR3 reads CASTFQGRSGANVLTF. CDR3 sequence (DNA): TGTGCCAGCACTTTTCAGGGGCGGTCGGGGGCCAACGTCCTGACTTTC.

The gene calls are TRBV19 and TRBJ1-3, with 7 bases lining up with TRBD1. The CDR3 length is 14 residues. Germline V gene sequence: CDR1 LNHDA, CDR2 SQIVND (reference sequence). Trimming took 7 bases from V and 8 from J; bases not matched to a gene: 11. The CDR3 region is CASTQGSRGDTIYF. The CDR3 region has the DNA TGTGCCAGTACCCAGGGCAGCAGGGGGGACACCATATATTTT. The complete variable domain, with remaining parts taken from reference TRBV19 and TRBJ1-3, reads DGGITQSPKYLFRKEGQNVTLSCEQNLNHDAMYWYRQDPGQGLRLIYYSQIVNDFQKGDIAEGYSVSREKKESFPLTVTSAQKNPTAFYLCASTQGSRGDTIYFGEGSWLTVV.

The V gene is TRBV4-1, the J gene TRBJ2-2, with a weak D call TRBD1 (5 bases). Between the trimmed V and J ends, which lost 0 bases and 5 bases, there was a span of 16 bases. Per germline, CDR1 MGHRA and CDR2 YSYEKL. The CDR3 is 17 amino acids. The CDR3 bases are TGCGCCAGCAGCCAAGATGGGGCTGGAGTAAGGACCGGGGAGCTGTTTTTT. This encodes CASSQDGAGVRTGELFF.

There are a few counts of this clone. The chain links TRBV15 to TRBJ1-1, with 7 nucleotides matching TRBD1. This CDR3 is 16 amino acids long. The germline V gene has CDR1 LNHNV and CDR2 YYDKDF (reference sequence). After removal of 3 bases from V and 1 base from J, the junction contained 8 bases not matched to a gene. CDR3 region: CATSRTGTISNTEAFF. The CDR3 DNA sequence: TGTGCCACCAGCAGGACAGGGACCATCTCGAACACTGAAGCTTTCTTT.

The J gene is TRBJ2-2, the V gene TRBV12-5; TRBD2 matches at 8 bases. The CDR3 is 16 residues long. Trimming took 0 bases from V and 1 from J; bases not matched to a gene: 1. The germline gives CDR1 LGHNT, CDR2 FRNRAP. CDR3 nucleotides: TGTGCTAGTGGTTTGGTCCTAGCGGGGAACACCGGGGAGCTGTTTTTT. Translation gives CASGLVLAGNTGELFF.

Here the CDR3 reads CASSGVNTGELFF. In nucleotides, the CDR3 is TGTGCCAGCTCAGGGGTCAACACCGGGGAGCTGTTTTTT. The V and J genes are TRBV4-2 and TRBJ2-2; possibly TRBD1 for D (6 bases). The ends were cut back, 8 bases at V and 2 bases at J, with 9 bases in the middle. The CDR3 totals 13 residues. CDR1 is LGHNA, CDR2 YNFKEQ, per germline.

The gene calls are TRBV6-6 and TRBJ1-1; D is unresolved. V shed 10 bases and J shed 3 bases, with 12 bases lying between them. Germline CDR1 is MNHNY and CDR2 is SVGAGI (reference sequence). This CDR3 comprises 12 residues. The CDR3 loop reads CATARGYTEAFF. The DNA for the CDR3 is TGTGCCACAGCGCGGGGTTACACTGAAGCTTTCTTT.

The chain combines TRBV28 with TRBJ2-3; D is uncertain. The germline V gene encodes CDR1 MDHEN and CDR2 SYDVKM. This CDR3 has 12 amino acids. Deletions cut 1 base from V and 8 bases from J, with 7 bases between. The CDR3 loop is CASSLSLTTQYF. The CDR3 DNA follows: TGTGCCAGCAGTTTATCTCTAACTACGCAGTATTTT. Combining the CDR3 with reference TRBV28 and TRBJ2-3 gives the whole variable domain DVKVTQSSRYLVKRTGEKVFLECVQDMDHENMFWYRQDPGLGLRLIYFSYDVKMKEKGDIPEGYSVSREKKERFSLILESASTNQTSMYLCASSLSLTTQYFGPGTRLTVL.

The chain uses TRBV9 and TRBJ2-3, with TRBD2 matching 11 bases. The V gene end was trimmed by 0 bases and the J gene end by 0 bases; junction bases not matched to a gene: 3. Germline values: CDR1 SGDLS, CDR2 YYNGEE. The CDR3 is 17 residues long. CDR3 loop: CASSVGGLAGSTDTQYF. CDR3 coding DNA: TGTGCCAGCAGCGTAGGAGGACTAGCGGGTAGCACAGATACGCAGTATTTT.

CDR3 coding DNA: TGTGCCAGCTCACTTCTGAACACCGGGGAGCTGTTTTTT. This sequence encodes CASSLLNTGELFF. The chain uses TRBV18 and TRBJ2-2; D is unclear. This CDR3 region has 13 residues. Per the germline V gene, CDR1 is KGHSH and CDR2 is LQKENI. V lost 4 bases and J 1 base, leaving 4 bases between the germline ends.

This clone appeared once. The V call is TRBV2, the J call TRBJ2-1; 16 bases match TRBD2. After removal of 2 bases from V and 13 bases from J, the junction contained 5 bases not matched to a gene. The CDR3 covers 15 residues. Germline-derived CDR1 and CDR2 are SNHLY and FYNNEI. The chain's CDR3 is CASSESGLAGGNQFF. The DNA of the CDR3 is TGTGCCAGCAGTGAATCGGGACTAGCGGGAGGGAACCAGTTCTTC.

The chain employs TRBV4-2 and TRBJ2-5; D gene unclear. The V gene lost 2 bases and the J gene lost 2 bases, with 18 bases spanning the gap. Germline V gene data show CDR1 as LGHNA and CDR2 as YNFKEQ. The CDR3 spans 17 residues. CDR3 DNA: TGTGCCAGCAGCCAAAGCCCACTGGTTCGTGGTCAAGAGACCCAGTACTTC. Residues: CASSQSPLVRGQETQYF.

CDR3 nucleotides: TGCGCCAGCAGCCAGGGGGGCGGGACAGTGGCCTACAATGAGCAGTTCTTC. It specifies CASSQGGGTVAYNEQFF. The chain has TRBV4-3 and TRBJ2-1, with D tentatively TRBD1 (7 bases). V dropped 3 bases and J dropped 2 bases, with 17 bases sitting between them. The CDR3 sequence is 17 residues long. Per germline, CDR1 LGHNA and CDR2 YSLEER.

The rearrangement joins TRBV6-2 or TRBV6-3 to TRBJ1-5; D call uncertain. The V gene lost 0 bases and the J gene lost 3 bases, with 12 bases spanning the gap. This CDR3 contains 16 residues. CDR1 MNHEY and CDR2 SVGEGT come from the germline V gene. The CDR3 DNA is TGTGCCAGCAGTTACTCCCCCTTACAGATCAATCAGCCCCAGCATTTT. It translates to CASSYSPLQINQPQHF.

This clone was seen just once. This rearrangement joins TRBV3-1 (or the pseudogene TRBV3-2) to TRBJ2-5; unclear D gene. V was cut by 1 base and J by 7 bases, with 10 bases left in between. The CDR3 has 13 residues. Germline CDR1 is LGHDT and CDR2 is YNNKEL (reference sequence). CDR3 region: CASSQGLPGTQYF. The CDR3 bases are TGTGCCAGCAGCCAAGGCCTCCCGGGGACCCAGTACTTC.

This clone was counted only a few times. The chain employs TRBV7-3 and TRBJ2-7, with D perhaps matching TRBD1 (7 bases). The germline V gene encodes CDR1 SGHTA and CDR2 FQGTGA. The CDR3 totals 11 residues. Trimming stripped 5 bases from V and 6 bases from J, with 8 bases between. CDR3 bases: TGTGCCAGCAGCCAGGGGGGCGAGCAGTACTTC. Residues: CASSQGGEQYF. Full variable domain (outside the CDR3, taken from reference TRBV7-3 and TRBJ2-7): GAGVSQTPSNKVTEKGKYVELRCDPISGHTALYWYRQSLGQGPEFLIYFQGTGAADDSGLPNDRFFAVRPEGSVSTLKIQRTERGDSAVYLCASSQGGEQYFGPGTRLTVT.

The rearrangement links TRBV19 to TRBJ2-7; D is ambiguous. The V end lost 4 bases, the J end lost 3 bases, and 10 bases lay between the germline ends. The germline gives CDR1 LNHDA, CDR2 SQIVND (reference sequence). The CDR3 covers 13 residues. CDR3: CASSTGRFYEQYF. The DNA for the CDR3 is TGTGCCAGTAGTACAGGCAGGTTCTACGAGCAGTACTTC.

CDR3 DNA sequence: TGTGCCAGCAGTTACGATCTAGCGGGCAACTACGAGCAGTACTTC. Amino acid sequence: CASSYDLAGNYEQYF. V gene TRBV6-5 combines with J gene TRBJ2-7; 8 nucleotides line up with TRBD2. The CDR3 spans 15 residues. With V trimmed by 2 bases and J by 3 bases, 6 bases remained unmatched. Germline values: CDR1 MNHEY, CDR2 SVGAGI.

V usage is TRBV28 and J usage is TRBJ1-1, with D perhaps TRBD1 (6 bases). The V gene lost 3 bases and the J gene lost 10 bases, with 18 bases spanning the gap. The CDR3 is 14 amino acids. Germline-derived CDR1 and CDR2 are MDHEN and SYDVKM. The CDR3: CASSLRGATSVAFF. CDR3 DNA: TGTGCCAGCAGTTTGCGGGGGGCGACTTCTGTAGCTTTCTTT.

This clone was detected once. This chain connects TRBV18 to TRBJ2-2, with 7 bases fitting TRBD1. This CDR3 spans 15 amino acids. V lost 3 bases to trimming and J lost 5 bases; unmatched junction nucleotides: 6. The V gene's germline CDR1 is KGHSH and CDR2 LQKENI. CDR3 region: CASSPGTVGTGELFF. CDR3 coding DNA: TGTGCCAGCTCACCGGGGACAGTCGGAACCGGGGAGCTGTTTTTT.

This clone showed up just a few times. The chain recombines TRBV7-2 with TRBJ1-2; 9 positions agree with TRBD1. CDR1 and CDR2 (germline): SGHTA, FQGNSA. The CDR3 has 15 amino acids. The V gene end was trimmed by 5 bases and the J gene end by 8 bases; junction bases not matched to a gene: 12. The CDR3 DNA reads TGTGCCAGCAGCCCCTTCAGACAGGGGGGGGGAGGCTACACCTTC. Encoded protein: CASSPFRQGGGGYTF.

This chain joins TRBV7-9 and TRBJ2-3; 10 bases are a match to TRBD2. The CDR3 is 16 residues long. Trimming at V came to 3 bases and at J to 4 bases, leaving 7 bases not matched to a gene. Germline values: CDR1 SEHNR, CDR2 FQNEAQ (reference sequence). CDR3: CASSFLAGESSDTQYF. In nucleotides, the CDR3 is TGTGCCAGCAGCTTCCTAGCGGGAGAAAGTTCAGATACGCAGTATTTT.

This clone showed up just once. This chain's CDR3 is CAGRGTNYGYTF. The CDR3 nucleotides are TGTGCCGGAAGGGGAACTAACTATGGCTACACCTTC. The chain couples TRBV2 to TRBJ1-2; possible D gene TRBD1, 5 bases. The V gene lost 11 bases and the J gene lost 0 bases, with 10 bases spanning the gap. There are 12 residues in the CDR3. Germline V gene lookup returns CDR1 SNHLY and CDR2 FYNNEI.

The chain links TRBV7-2 to TRBJ2-5; unclear D gene. This CDR3 region has 13 residues. The V end was cut by 1 base, the J end by 1 base, with 4 bases between. CDR1 is SGHTA, CDR2 FQGNSA, per germline. CDR3 nucleotides: TGTGCCAGCAGCTTAGTTCTCCAAGAGACCCAGTACTTC. Protein sequence: CASSLVLQETQYF.

V usage is TRBV27 and J usage is TRBJ2-7; TRBD1 agrees at 8 bases. This CDR3 region has 17 residues. The germline gives CDR1 MNHEY, CDR2 SMNVEV (reference sequence). V lost 5 bases and J lost 4; bases outside the gene matches: 16. CDR3 bases: TGTGCCAGCAGTACGACGACTAAAGGGACAGGACTTTACGAGCAGTACTTC. Amino acids: CASSTTTKGTGLYEQYF.